This TCR beta chain was identified in a study of cytomegalovirus exposure and HLA in healthy donors. General study points: Most TCR beta V segments were productive about 87% or about 30% of the time in an earlier analysis.

The PCR employed 60 Vbeta primers together with 13 Jbeta primers. Repertoires were generated with immunoSEQ multiplex PCR, while TCRdb's copy carries only in-frame clones and drops some. Of roughly 130,000 clones detected, roughly 73% appear once; the ten largest clones hold 1.3%. Donors in the study were healthy people who gave bone marrow. To note about this clone: Its cognate antigen is unknown.

CDR3 length: 13 residues. Losses at the gene ends were 3 bases for V and 10 bases for J; bases not matched to a gene: 4. The germline V gene has CDR1 LNHDA and CDR2 SQIVND (reference sequence). The sequencing input was PBMCs. The V and J genes are TRBV19 and TRBJ1-1; 11 bases are a match to TRBD1. The clonotype was recovered from a middle-aged woman in good health and CMV-seronegative. The CDR3 DNA reads TGTGCCAGTAGTATGGGGGGGACAGGGGGAGCTTTCTTT. This encodes CASSMGGTGGAFF.